This entry is about one T cell receptor (beta chain). The data are from a study of T cells in tuberculosis. Trimming cost V 4 bases and J 3 bases, with 10 bases left between them. This CDR3 contains 13 residues. Germline CDR1 reads MNHEY; CDR2 reads SVGAGI. Clones were read by immunoSEQ multiplex PCR, and TCRdb kept only the in-frame ones, dropping some. The sample includes 25,000 to 35,000 clones, around 91% of them seen just once. The clonotype comes from a donor between 5 and 29 years old with latent tuberculosis or without tuberculosis infection. The V gene is TRBV6-5, the J gene TRBJ2-7; D not certain. Sample: PBMCs. The CDR3 loop is CASSFGSSYEQYF. The CDR3 nucleotides read TGTGCCAGCAGTTTTGGGTCTAGCTACGAGCAGTACTTC.